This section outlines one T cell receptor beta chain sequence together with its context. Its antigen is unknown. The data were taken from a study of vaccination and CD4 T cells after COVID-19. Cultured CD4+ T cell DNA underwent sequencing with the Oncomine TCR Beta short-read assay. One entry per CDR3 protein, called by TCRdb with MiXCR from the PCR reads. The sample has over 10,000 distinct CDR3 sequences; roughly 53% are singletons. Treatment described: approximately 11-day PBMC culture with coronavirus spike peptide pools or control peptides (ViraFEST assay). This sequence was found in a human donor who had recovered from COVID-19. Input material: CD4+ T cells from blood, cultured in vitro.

In nucleotides, the CDR3 is TGTGCCAGCAGCTTAGTCGGGCCGGGGACCCAGTACTTC. Amino acids: CASSLVGPGTQYF. The V gene is TRBV7-3, the J gene TRBJ2-5; no clear D gene. The germline V and J ends were trimmed by 2 bases and 7 bases, with 11 bases remaining between them. In germline, CDR1 is SGHTA, CDR2 FQGTGA. The CDR3 is 13 amino acids.